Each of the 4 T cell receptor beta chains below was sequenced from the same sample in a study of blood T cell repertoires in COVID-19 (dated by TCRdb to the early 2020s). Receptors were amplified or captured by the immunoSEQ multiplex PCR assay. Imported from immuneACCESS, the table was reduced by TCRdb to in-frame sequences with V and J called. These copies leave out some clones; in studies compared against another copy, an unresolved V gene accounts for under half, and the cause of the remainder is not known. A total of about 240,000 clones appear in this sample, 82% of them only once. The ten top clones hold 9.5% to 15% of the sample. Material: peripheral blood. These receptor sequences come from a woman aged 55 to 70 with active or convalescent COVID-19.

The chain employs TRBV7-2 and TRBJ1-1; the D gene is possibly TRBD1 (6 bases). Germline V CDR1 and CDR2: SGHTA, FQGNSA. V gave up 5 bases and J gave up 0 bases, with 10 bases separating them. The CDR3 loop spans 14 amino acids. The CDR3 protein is CASSPGQLNTEAFF. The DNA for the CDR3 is TGTGCCAGCAGCCCCGGACAGTTGAACACTGAAGCTTTCTTT.

The CDR3 DNA reads TGCGCCAGCAGGGGGGGGAACACAGATACGCAGTATTTT. Translation: CASRGGNTDTQYF. V gene TRBV5-1 combines with J gene TRBJ2-3, with TRBD2 identical over 7 bases. The germline CDR1 and CDR2 sequences are SGHRS and YFSETQ. This CDR3 is built from 13 residues. The J segment lost 2 bases and the V segment lost 5 bases, leaving 2 bases of the junction unmatched.

CDR3 residues: CASSLETSAADTQYF. The CDR3 DNA follows: TGCGCCAGCAGCTTGGAGACTAGCGCGGCAGATACGCAGTATTTT. The chain is built from TRBV5-1 and TRBJ2-3, with 8 bases aligning to TRBD2. In germline, CDR1 is SGHRS, CDR2 YFSETQ. J lost 4 bases, V lost 0 bases, and 4 bases had no gene match. CDR3 length: 15 amino acids.

CDR3 residues: CASKLGGQGMVPGELFF. The CDR3 bases are TGTGCCAGCAAACTTGGCGGACAGGGGATGGTCCCCGGGGAGCTGTTTTTT. The chain links TRBV14 to TRBJ2-2; 9 bases align to TRBD1. In germline, CDR1 is SGHDN, CDR2 FVKESK. The CDR3 covers 17 residues. V was clipped by 7 bases and J by 6 bases; unmatched bases: 15.